These 12 T cell receptor beta chains were all obtained from the same sample, sequenced in a study of T cell changes during pregnancy in multiple sclerosis. Sequenced by immunoSEQ multiplex PCR; TCRdb stores in-frame clones only, minus some. The repertoire holds about 57,000 clones, around 85% seen once, with under 0.45% in the top ten. Sequenced material: CD4+ T cells from peripheral blood mononuclear cells, taken in the third trimester of pregnancy. The receptors were sampled from a female donor with multiple sclerosis, enrolled in a pregnancy study.

This clone was found once. The junction departs from germline at one end; a sequencing error may be responsible. The genes are TRBV11-2 and TRBJ1-1, with a possible D match to TRBD1 (6 bases). Germline V lookup: CDR1 SGHAT, CDR2 FQNNGV. The CDR3 totals 11 residues. CDR3 protein: CASSGDTEAFF. The CDR3 DNA is TGTGCCAGCAGCGGGGACACCGAAGCTTTCTTT.

The chain carries TRBV19 and TRBJ2-3, with TRBD1 matching 11 bases. J gave up 3 bases and V 6 bases, and 8 bases lay outside the gene matches. CDR3 length equals 16 residues. Germline loops: CDR1 LNHDA, CDR2 SQIVND (reference sequence). CDR3 in DNA: TGTGCCAGTAGAGAGGGACAGGGGGTGGTAACAGATACGCAGTATTTT. Residues: CASREGQGVVTDTQYF.

The V gene is TRBV10-2, the J gene TRBJ2-7; 9 bases are shared with TRBD2. After removal of 8 bases from V and 0 bases from J, the junction contained 5 bases not matched to a gene. The CDR3 covers 14 residues. The germline CDR1 and CDR2 sequences are WSHSY and SAAADI. The CDR3 protein is CASRLAESSYEQYF. The CDR3, as DNA: TGCGCCAGCCGACTAGCGGAGAGCTCCTACGAGCAGTACTTC.

V usage is TRBV27 and J usage is TRBJ2-2, with TRBD2 matching 7 bases. The V gene end was trimmed by 8 bases and the J gene end by 3 bases; junction bases not matched to a gene: 3. CDR3 size: 13 residues. The germline CDR1 and CDR2 sequences are MNHEY and SMNVEV (reference sequence). CDR3 bases: TGTGCCAGCGGACGGGGGGACACCGGGGAGCTGTTTTTT. Protein product: CASGRGDTGELFF.

The rearrangement links TRBV18 to TRBJ2-1, with TRBD1 as a possible D gene (6 bases). Germline assignment: CDR1 KGHSH and CDR2 LQKENI. V was cut by 8 bases and J by 8 bases, with 19 bases left in between. The CDR3 runs 14 residues. CDR3 sequence (DNA): TGTGCCAGCCACCGGGACACCACAAGGTATGAGCAGTTCTTC. Translation gives CASHRDTTRYEQFF.

The chain uses TRBV7-2 and TRBJ1-1; TRBD1 agrees at 8 bases. V trimming: 5 bases; J trimming: 8 bases; junction bases outside the gene matches: 7. Germline CDR1 reads SGHTA; CDR2 reads FQGNSA. The length of the CDR3 is 13 residues. The CDR3: CASSPNRDREAFF. The CDR3 DNA is TGTGCCAGCAGCCCAAACCGGGACAGGGAAGCTTTCTTT.

The J gene is TRBJ2-7, the V gene TRBV5-1; a weak D match, TRBD2 (6 bases). The CDR3 runs to 16 residues. Germline CDR1 SGHRS, CDR2 YFSETQ. The V and J ends lost 0 bases and 5 bases respectively, with 18 bases between them. The CDR3 here is CASSLGGGIMDHEQYF. In DNA form, the CDR3 reads TGCGCCAGCAGCTTGGGAGGCGGGATTATGGATCACGAGCAGTACTTC.

The V call is TRBV5-1, the J call TRBJ2-5, with 11 positions matching TRBD1. After removal of 4 bases from V and 1 base from J, the junction contained 3 bases not matched to a gene. Looked up from germline, CDR1 is SGHRS and CDR2 is YFSETQ. The CDR3 sequence is 15 residues long. CDR3 region: CASSDGQGAQETQYF. The CDR3 DNA sequence: TGCGCCAGCAGCGACGGACAGGGGGCCCAAGAGACCCAGTACTTC.

V is TRBV5-6 and J is TRBJ1-2; D ambiguous. The CDR3 covers 12 residues. V lost 0 bases, J lost 5 bases, and 5 bases lay in between. The V gene's germline CDR1 is SGHDT and CDR2 YYEEEE. The CDR3 region is CASSLAVYGYTF. The DNA for the CDR3 is TGTGCCAGCAGCTTGGCCGTTTATGGCTACACCTTC.

V gene TRBV18 combines with J gene TRBJ1-3; D is possibly TRBD1 (5 bases). V shed 2 bases and J shed 2 bases, with 16 bases lying between them. CDR1 and CDR2 (germline): KGHSH, LQKENI. CDR3 length equals 17 residues. The CDR3 region is CASSPVAGGIAGNTIYF. The CDR3 coding sequence is TGTGCCAGCTCACCAGTAGCGGGGGGGATCGCTGGAAACACCATATATTTT.

This clone has only a few counts. J is TRBJ1-1 and V is TRBV19; D perhaps matches TRBD1 (5 bases). There are 13 residues in the CDR3. Germline V gene data show CDR1 as LNHDA and CDR2 as SQIVND (reference sequence). The V and J ends lost 6 bases and 3 bases respectively, with 11 bases between them. CDR3 residues: CASSIQVDTEAFF. The CDR3 DNA reads as TGTGCCAGTAGCATACAGGTCGACACTGAAGCTTTCTTT.

The chain joins TRBV15 to TRBJ1-3; D is possibly TRBD1 (5 bases). CDR3 length: 16 residues. Germline V gene data show CDR1 as LNHNV and CDR2 as YYDKDF (reference sequence). Trimming left V 1 base short and J 0 bases short, with 10 bases between. The CDR3 here is CATSRGRDYSGNTIYF. The DNA for the CDR3 is TGTGCCACCAGCAGAGGCAGGGATTACTCTGGAAACACCATATATTTT.